A selection of T cell receptor beta chains follows, all from one sample in a study of blood T cell repertoires in COVID-19. Sequenced by immunoSEQ multiplex PCR; TCRdb stores in-frame clones only, minus some. The sample gives nearly 350,000 clones, around nine tenths of which show up once; around 7.9% is in the top ten. Sample: peripheral blood. These receptor sequences come from a woman in her 70s with COVID-19, enrolled during active disease. Both conserved end residues are part of each CDR3. D genes are given only for firm matches.

D	V	J	CDR3
NA	TRBV5-1	TRBJ2-3	CASSSPRASTDTQYF
TRBD1	TRBV15	TRBJ1-5	CATSRPGQGPYQPQHF
NA	TRBV7-9	TRBJ1-1	CASSSPRVGITEAFF
TRBD1	TRBV19	TRBJ1-2	CASTLTGVGYTF
NA	TRBV10-3	TRBJ1-6	CAIAGGNSPLHF
TRBD1	TRBV24-1	TRBJ2-3	CATSGGQGRTDTQYF
NA	TRBV19	TRBJ1-6	CASSPRQGLNSPLHF
TRBD2	TRBV7-2	TRBJ2-5	CASSLTSGQETQYF
NA	TRBV5-1	TRBJ2-1	CASSLEGGTALNEQFF
NA	TRBV7-8	TRBJ1-3	CASSRGRGYSGNTIYF
NA	TRBV11-3	TRBJ1-1	CASSLGGYGEAFF
NA	TRBV7-9	TRBJ2-7	CASGAGAYEQYF
TRBD1	TRBV5-1	TRBJ1-2	CASSARQGYGYTF
NA	TRBV7-9	TRBJ1-4	CASSALEGINEKLFF
NA	TRBV30	TRBJ1-2	CACQGTYYGYTF
TRBD1	TRBV28	TRBJ2-7	CASSQPSADRGGEQYF
TRBD1	TRBV19	TRBJ1-1	CASRDRGQGNTEAFF
NA	TRBV24-1	TRBJ1-2	CATSDGGFGYTF
NA	TRBV2	TRBJ1-1	CASSGDRNTEAFF
NA	TRBV7-2	TRBJ1-1	CASSLVVTAVEAFF
NA	TRBV4-3	TRBJ2-3	CASSQEGQLTDTQYF
NA	TRBV28	TRBJ2-1	CASSLARGNEQFF
TRBD1	TRBV7-9	TRBJ1-4	CASSWGQGTEKLFF
NA	TRBV3-1/TRBV3-2	TRBJ1-1	CASSRTANTEAFF
NA	TRBV2	TRBJ2-1	CASSDRGSYNEQFF
TRBD1	TRBV10-3	TRBJ2-1	CAISEGQGSYNEQFF
NA	TRBV29-1	TRBJ1-1	CSVAGLTANTEAFF
TRBD1	TRBV6-5	TRBJ1-1	CASSYDRGYTEAFF
TRBD1	TRBV2	TRBJ2-4	CASSEGDRERDIQYF
TRBD1	TRBV28	TRBJ1-1	CASSGADRGRGTEAFF
TRBD2	TRBV19	TRBJ2-7	CASSAASGGTYEQYF
TRBD1	TRBV24-1	TRBJ1-2	CATSVTGGAGGYTF
NA	TRBV7-8	TRBJ1-4	CASSTGSRITNEKLFF
NA	TRBV6-2/TRBV6-3	TRBJ2-7	CASSYSETPPDIYEQYF